The rows below give T cell receptor beta chains drawn from one sample of a study of blood T cell repertoires in COVID-19. Only in-frame clones appear in the TCRdb table, and some are missing; sequencing was by immunoSEQ multiplex PCR. The data contain 120,000 or so clones, approximately 90% of them seen just once; the ten biggest clones take up approximately 1.4%. The sample was peripheral blood. The receptors here all came from a human donor in a cohort sampled during active COVID-19. The CDR3 runs from the conserved cysteine through the conserved F or W. The D gene is left open where the match is weak. Part of the rows lack a size; the others show once, few, many or a class for expanded clones.

abundance,d_gene,v_gene,j_gene,CDR3nt,CDR3aa
few,-,TRBV7-7,TRBJ2-6,TGTGCTAGCAGCCCTGGTCAGGGGTCCGGGGCCAACGTCCTGACTTTC,CASSPGQGSGANVLTF
-,TRBD2,TRBV5-1,TRBJ2-1,TGCGCCAGCAGCGAACGGACTAGCGGATCCTACAATGAGCAGTTCTTC,CASSERTSGSYNEQFF
-,TRBD2,TRBV15,TRBJ2-3,TGTGCCACCAGCGGGGGACTAAGAGGGGGCACAGATACGCAGTATTTT,CATSGGLRGGTDTQYF
-,TRBD2,TRBV28,TRBJ2-1,TGTGCCAGCAGTTTACTAGCGGGCGGGGGGAATGAGCAGTTCTTC,CASSLLAGGGNEQFF
-,TRBD1,TRBV3-1/TRBV3-2,TRBJ2-7,TGTGCCAGCAGCCAGGGACAGCGAGACTACGAGCAGTACTTC,CASSQGQRDYEQYF
once,-,TRBV25-1,TRBJ2-3,TGTGCCAGCAGTGATTCGACTAGCACAGATACGCAGTATTTT,CASSDSTSTDTQYF
-,TRBD1,TRBV28,TRBJ2-5,TGTGCCAGCAGTTCTACAGGGGTTTGGGAGACCCAGTACTTC,CASSSTGVWETQYF
-,-,TRBV27,TRBJ1-6,TGTGCCAGCAGTTTGTACCCTCCGCGGGGGAATTCACCCCTCCACTTT,CASSLYPPRGNSPLHF
-,TRBD1,TRBV5-4,TRBJ1-2,TGTGCCAGCAGCCCGGGGACAGTGAACTATGGCTACACCTTC,CASSPGTVNYGYTF
-,-,TRBV10-3,TRBJ2-3,TGTGCCATCAGTGAGAGGGGTACGCAGTATTTT,CAISERGTQYF
-,-,TRBV6-1,TRBJ2-3,TGTGCCAGCAGTGAGACCGGGGGTGATGATACGCAGTATTTT,CASSETGGDDTQYF
-,TRBD2,TRBV20-1,TRBJ2-7,TGCAGTGCTAGTTCCGCGGGGGTCTACGAGCAGTACTTC,CSASSAGVYEQYF
few,TRBD1,TRBV20-1,TRBJ1-5,TGCAGTGCTAGTCGCGGGGGGACAGGGCATCAGCCCCAGCATTTT,CSASRGGTGHQPQHF
-,-,TRBV29-1,TRBJ2-7,TGCAGCGTCCGGGGATCCGTCAGCTCCTACGAGCAGTACTTC,CSVRGSVSSYEQYF
-,TRBD1,TRBV6-5,TRBJ1-4,TGTGCCAGCAGTTCCGGGACAGATGTCCGGTGGCTGTTTTTT,CASSSGTDVRWLFF
-,TRBD1,TRBV28,TRBJ1-3,TGTGCCAGCAGTTCACCCCGGGGAGGACAGGCACGAAACACCATATATTTT,CASSSPRGGQARNTIYF
-,-,TRBV4-2,TRBJ2-3,TGTGCCAGCAGCCAAGATTCAACCCTAGCTAGTGCCGCAGATACGCAGTATTTT,CASSQDSTLASAADTQYF
few,TRBD1,TRBV6-5,TRBJ1-5,TGTGCCAGCAGGGGGGACAGTTCTCAGCCCCAGCATTTT,CASRGDSSQPQHF
-,-,TRBV5-4,TRBJ2-1,TGTGCCAGCAATACCGGGGGTTTCAGTTACAATGAGCAGTTCTTC,CASNTGGFSYNEQFF